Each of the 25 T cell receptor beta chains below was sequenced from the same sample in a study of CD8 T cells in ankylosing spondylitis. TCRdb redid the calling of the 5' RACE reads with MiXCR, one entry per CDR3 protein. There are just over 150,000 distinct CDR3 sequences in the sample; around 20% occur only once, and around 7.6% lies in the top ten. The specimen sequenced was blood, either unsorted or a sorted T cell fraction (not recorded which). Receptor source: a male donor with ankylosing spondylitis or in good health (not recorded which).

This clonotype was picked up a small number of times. This CDR3 reads CASSLASTSVSSYEQYF. CDR3 bases: TGTGCCAGCAGCTTAGCGTCGACTAGTGTAAGCTCCTACGAGCAGTACTTC. The chain combines TRBV7-6 with TRBJ2-7; D perhaps matches TRBD2 (6 bases). The CDR3 consists of 17 residues. CDR1 is SGHVS and CDR2 is FNYEAQ in the germline V gene. V lost 0 bases and J 0 bases, leaving 15 bases between the germline ends.

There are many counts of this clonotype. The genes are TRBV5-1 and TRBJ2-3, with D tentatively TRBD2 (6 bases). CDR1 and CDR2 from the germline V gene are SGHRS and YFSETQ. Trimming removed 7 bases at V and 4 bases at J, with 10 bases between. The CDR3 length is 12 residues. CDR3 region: CASAPGADTQYF. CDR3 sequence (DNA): TGCGCCAGCGCCCCGGGGGCAGATACGCAGTATTTT. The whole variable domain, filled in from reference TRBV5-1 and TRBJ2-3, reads KAGVTQTPRYLIKTRGQQVTLSCSPISGHRSVSWYQQTPGQGLQFLFEYFSETQRNKGNFPGRFSGRQFSNSRSEMNVSTLELGDSALYLCASAPGADTQYFGPGTRLTVL.

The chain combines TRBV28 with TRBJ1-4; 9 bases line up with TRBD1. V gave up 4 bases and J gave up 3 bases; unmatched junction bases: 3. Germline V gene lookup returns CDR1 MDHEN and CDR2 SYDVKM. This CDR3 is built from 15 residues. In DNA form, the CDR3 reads TGTGCCAGCAGTTCACAGGGGGCAGCTAATGAAAAACTGTTTTTT. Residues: CASSSQGAANEKLFF. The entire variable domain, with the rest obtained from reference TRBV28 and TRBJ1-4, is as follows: DVKVTQSSRYLVKRTGEKVFLECVQDMDHENMFWYRQDPGLGLRLIYFSYDVKMKEKGDIPEGYSVSREKKERFSLILESASTNQTSMYLCASSSQGAANEKLFFGSGTQLSVL.

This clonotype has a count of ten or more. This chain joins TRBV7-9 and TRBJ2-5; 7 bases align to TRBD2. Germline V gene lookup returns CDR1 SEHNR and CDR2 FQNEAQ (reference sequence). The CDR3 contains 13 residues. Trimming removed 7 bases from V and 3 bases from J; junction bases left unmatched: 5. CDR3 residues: CASTAGVEETQYF. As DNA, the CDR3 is TGTGCCAGCACGGCGGGAGTTGAAGAGACCCAGTACTTC.

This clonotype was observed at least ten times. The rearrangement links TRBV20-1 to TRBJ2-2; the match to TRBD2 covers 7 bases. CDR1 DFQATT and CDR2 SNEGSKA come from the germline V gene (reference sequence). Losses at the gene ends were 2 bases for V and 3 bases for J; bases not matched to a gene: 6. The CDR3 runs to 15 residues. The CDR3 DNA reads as TGCAGTGCTAGACCGGCGGGAGTTGACACCGGGGAGCTGTTTTTT. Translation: CSARPAGVDTGELFF.

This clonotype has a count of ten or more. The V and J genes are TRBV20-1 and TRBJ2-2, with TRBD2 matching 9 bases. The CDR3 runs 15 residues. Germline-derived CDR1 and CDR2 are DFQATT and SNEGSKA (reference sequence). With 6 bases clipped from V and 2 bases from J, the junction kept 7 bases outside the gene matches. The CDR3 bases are TGCAGTGCCACCCCGACTAGCGGAAACACCGGGGAGCTGTTTTTT. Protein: CSATPTSGNTGELFF.

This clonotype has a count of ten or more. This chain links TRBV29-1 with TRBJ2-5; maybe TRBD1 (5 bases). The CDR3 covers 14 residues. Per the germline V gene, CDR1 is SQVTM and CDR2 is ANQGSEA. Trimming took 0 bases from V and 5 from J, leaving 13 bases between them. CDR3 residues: CSVEDHRPRETQYF. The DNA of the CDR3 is TGCAGCGTTGAAGATCACAGGCCAAGGGAGACCCAGTACTTC.

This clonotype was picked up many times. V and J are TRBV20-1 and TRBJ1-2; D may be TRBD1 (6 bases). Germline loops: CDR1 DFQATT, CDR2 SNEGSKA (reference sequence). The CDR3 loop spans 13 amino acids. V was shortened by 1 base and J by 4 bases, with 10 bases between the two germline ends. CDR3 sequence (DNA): TGCAGTGCTAGAGGTCAGGGGACCTATGGCTACACCTTC. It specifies CSARGQGTYGYTF.

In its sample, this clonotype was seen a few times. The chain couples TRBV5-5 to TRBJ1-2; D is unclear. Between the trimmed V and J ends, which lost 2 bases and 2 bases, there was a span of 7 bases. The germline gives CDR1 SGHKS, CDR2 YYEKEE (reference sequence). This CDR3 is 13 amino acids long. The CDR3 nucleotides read TGTGCCAGCAGCTTTTTAATCAACTATGGCTACACCTTC. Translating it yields CASSFLINYGYTF.

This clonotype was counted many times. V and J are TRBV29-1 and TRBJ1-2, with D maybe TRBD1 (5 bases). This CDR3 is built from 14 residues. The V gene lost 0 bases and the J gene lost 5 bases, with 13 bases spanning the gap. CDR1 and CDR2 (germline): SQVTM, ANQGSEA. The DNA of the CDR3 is TGCAGCGTTGAAGATCGGCCGGGGCGATATGGCTACACCTTC. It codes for CSVEDRPGRYGYTF.

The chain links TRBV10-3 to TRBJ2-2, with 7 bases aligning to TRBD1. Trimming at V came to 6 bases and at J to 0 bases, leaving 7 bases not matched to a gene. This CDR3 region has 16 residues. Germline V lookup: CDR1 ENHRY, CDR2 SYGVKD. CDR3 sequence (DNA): TGTGCCATCAGACCGGGACAGACATCGAACACCGGGGAGCTGTTTTTT. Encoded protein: CAIRPGQTSNTGELFF.

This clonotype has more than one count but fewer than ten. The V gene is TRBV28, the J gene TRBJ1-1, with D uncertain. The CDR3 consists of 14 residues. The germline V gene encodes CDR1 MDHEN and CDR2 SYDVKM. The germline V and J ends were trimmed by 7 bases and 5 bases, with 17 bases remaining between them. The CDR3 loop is CASITKSVGTEAFF. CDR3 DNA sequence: TGTGCCAGCATTACAAAGTCAGTCGGGACTGAAGCTTTCTTT.

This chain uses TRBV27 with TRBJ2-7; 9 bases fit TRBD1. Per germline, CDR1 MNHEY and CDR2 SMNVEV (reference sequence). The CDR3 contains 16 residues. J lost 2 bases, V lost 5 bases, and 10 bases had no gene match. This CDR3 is CASSVHRDRAPYEQYF. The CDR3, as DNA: TGTGCCAGCAGTGTTCACCGGGACAGGGCCCCCTACGAGCAGTACTTC.

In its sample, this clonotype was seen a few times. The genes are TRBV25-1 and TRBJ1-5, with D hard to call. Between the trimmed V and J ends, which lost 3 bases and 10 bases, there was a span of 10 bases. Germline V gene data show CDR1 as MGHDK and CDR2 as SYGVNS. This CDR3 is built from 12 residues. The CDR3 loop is CASSEGPLPQHF. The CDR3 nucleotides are TGTGCCAGCAGTGAGGGTCCTCTCCCCCAGCATTTT.

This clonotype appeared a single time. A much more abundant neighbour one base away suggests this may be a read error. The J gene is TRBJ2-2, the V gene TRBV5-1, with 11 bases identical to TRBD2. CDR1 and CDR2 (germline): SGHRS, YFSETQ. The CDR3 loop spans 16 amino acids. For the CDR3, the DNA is TGCGCCAGCAACTTGGGGACTAGCGGGAACACCGGGGAGCTGTTTTTT. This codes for CASNLGTSGNTGELFF.

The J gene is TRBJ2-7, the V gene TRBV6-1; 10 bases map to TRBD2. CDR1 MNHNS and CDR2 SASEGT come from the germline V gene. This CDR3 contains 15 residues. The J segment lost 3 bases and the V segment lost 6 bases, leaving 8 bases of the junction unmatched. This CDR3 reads CASRVAGGPDYEQYF. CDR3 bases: TGTGCCAGCAGGGTAGCGGGAGGCCCTGACTACGAGCAGTACTTC.

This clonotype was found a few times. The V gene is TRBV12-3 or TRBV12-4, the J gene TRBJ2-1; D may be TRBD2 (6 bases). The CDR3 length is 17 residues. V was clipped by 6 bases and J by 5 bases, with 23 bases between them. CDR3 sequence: CASRIADGGLPNNEQFF. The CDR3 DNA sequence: TGTGCCAGCAGAATCGCCGACGGGGGACTCCCCAACAATGAGCAGTTCTTC.

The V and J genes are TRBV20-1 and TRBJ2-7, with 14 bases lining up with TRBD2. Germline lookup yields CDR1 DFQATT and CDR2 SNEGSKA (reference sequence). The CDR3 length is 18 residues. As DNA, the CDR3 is TGCGGTACCACAATCCTGACTAGCGGGAGGGTGAGCTCCTACGAGCAGTACTTC. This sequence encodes CGTTILTSGRVSSYEQYF.

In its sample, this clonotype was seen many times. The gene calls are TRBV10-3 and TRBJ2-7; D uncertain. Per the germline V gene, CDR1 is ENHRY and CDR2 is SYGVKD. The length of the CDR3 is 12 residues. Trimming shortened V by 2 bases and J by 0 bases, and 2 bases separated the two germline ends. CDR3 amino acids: CAISENSYEQYF. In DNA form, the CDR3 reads TGTGCCATCAGTGAGAACTCCTACGAGCAGTACTTC.

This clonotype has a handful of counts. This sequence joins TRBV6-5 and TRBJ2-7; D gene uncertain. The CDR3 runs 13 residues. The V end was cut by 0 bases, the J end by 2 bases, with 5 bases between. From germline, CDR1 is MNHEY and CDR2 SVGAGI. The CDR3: CASSYSPPYEQYF. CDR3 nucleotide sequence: TGTGCCAGCAGTTACTCGCCCCCCTACGAGCAGTACTTC.

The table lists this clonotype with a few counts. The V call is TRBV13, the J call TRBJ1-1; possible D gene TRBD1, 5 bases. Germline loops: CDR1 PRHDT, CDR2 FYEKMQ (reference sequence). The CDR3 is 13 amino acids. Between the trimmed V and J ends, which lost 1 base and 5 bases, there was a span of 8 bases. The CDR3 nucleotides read TGTGCCAGCAGCTTAGATGGGGGTACTGAAGCTTTCTTT. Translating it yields CASSLDGGTEAFF.

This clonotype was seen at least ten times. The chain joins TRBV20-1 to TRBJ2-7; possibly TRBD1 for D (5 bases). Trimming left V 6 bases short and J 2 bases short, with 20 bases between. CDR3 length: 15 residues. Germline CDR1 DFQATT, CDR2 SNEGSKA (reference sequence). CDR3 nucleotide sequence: TGCAGTGCCGCTCCACTGGATACCAGGGCCTACGAGCAGTACTTC. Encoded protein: CSAAPLDTRAYEQYF.

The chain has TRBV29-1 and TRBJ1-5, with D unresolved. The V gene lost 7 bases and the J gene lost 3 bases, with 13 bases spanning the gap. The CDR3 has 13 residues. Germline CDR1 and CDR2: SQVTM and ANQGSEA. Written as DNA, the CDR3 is TGCAGCGCCTTGTTGACCTACAATCAGCCCCAGCATTTT. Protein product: CSALLTYNQPQHF.

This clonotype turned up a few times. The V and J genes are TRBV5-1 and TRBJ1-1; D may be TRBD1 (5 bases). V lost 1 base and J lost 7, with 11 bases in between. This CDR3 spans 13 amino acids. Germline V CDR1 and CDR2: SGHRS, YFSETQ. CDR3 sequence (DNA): TGCGCCAGCAGCTTGAGCAGGGACGGTGAAGCTTTCTTT. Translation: CASSLSRDGEAFF.

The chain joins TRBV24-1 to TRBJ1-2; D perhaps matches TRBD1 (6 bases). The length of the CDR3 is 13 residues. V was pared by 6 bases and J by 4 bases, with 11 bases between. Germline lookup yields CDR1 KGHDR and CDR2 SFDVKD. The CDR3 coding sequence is TGTGCCACCAGTTCGGGGGGCCCCTATGGCTACACCTTC. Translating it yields CATSSGGPYGYTF.